What follows are 30 T cell receptor beta chains derived from one specimen sequenced in a study of blood T cell repertoires in COVID-19. The method was immunoSEQ multiplex PCR; TCRdb's version includes in-frame clones alone and lacks a portion of them. Here the sample spans some 38,000 clones, just under 85% being singletons. Sequencing input: peripheral blood. The receptors stem from a middle-aged man with active COVID-19.

This sequence joins TRBV15 and TRBJ2-3; D unresolved. The CDR3 is 14 residues long. Trimming pared 0 bases from V and 1 base from J, leaving 5 bases between. Germline V gene lookup returns CDR1 LNHNV and CDR2 YYDKDF (reference sequence). The CDR3 protein is CATSRDTGTDTQYF. DNA for the CDR3: TGTGCCACCAGCAGAGATACTGGCACAGATACGCAGTATTTT.

This rearrangement joins TRBV19 to TRBJ1-1, with D possibly TRBD1 on 6 matching bases. This CDR3 has 14 residues. From germline, CDR1 is LNHDA and CDR2 SQIVND (reference sequence). Between the trimmed V and J ends, which lost 7 bases and 5 bases, there was a span of 17 bases. The CDR3 region is CASNEGSRGTEAFF. CDR3 sequence (DNA): TGTGCCAGTAATGAAGGAAGCAGGGGTACTGAAGCTTTCTTT.

This clone was seen a single time. The V gene is TRBV6-4, the J gene TRBJ1-2; D ambiguous. The CDR3 runs to 15 residues. Germline assignment: CDR1 MRHNA and CDR2 SNTAGT. Trimming removed 3 bases from V and 8 bases from J, with 19 bases in between. Here the CDR3 reads CASSDLGTSRQGYTF. CDR3 in DNA: TGTGCCAGCAGTGATTTGGGCACATCTCGGCAGGGCTACACCTTC.

V is TRBV3-1 (or the pseudogene TRBV3-2) and J is TRBJ1-3; D possibly corresponds to TRBD1 (6 bases). Deletions cut 5 bases from V and 0 bases from J, with 11 bases between. CDR1 and CDR2 (germline): LGHDT, YNNKEL (reference sequence). The CDR3 consists of 15 residues. CDR3 residues: CASSYTGNSGNTIYF. CDR3 bases: TGTGCCAGCAGCTACACAGGGAACTCTGGAAACACCATATATTTT.

The CDR3 nucleotides read TGTGCCAGCAGTTACGGGGGGGGTTGGGATAAGGAGACCCAGTACTTC. Protein sequence: CASSYGGGWDKETQYF. The chain uses TRBV6-5 and TRBJ2-5; 7 bases fit TRBD2. This CDR3 is 16 amino acids long. Germline V gene lookup returns CDR1 MNHEY and CDR2 SVGAGI. The V and J ends lost 2 bases and 5 bases, in that order; junction bases with no gene match: 11.

The V call is TRBV5-6, the J call TRBJ2-5, with D uncertain. CDR1 SGHDT and CDR2 YYEEEE come from the germline V gene. The ends were cut back, 1 base at V and 9 bases at J, with 10 bases in the middle. CDR3 size: 12 residues. The DNA of the CDR3 is TGTGCCAGCAGCTTGCGGTGGTCGGCCCAGTACTTC. It translates to CASSLRWSAQYF.

The V call is TRBV5-4, the J call TRBJ2-7; a possible D gene is TRBD1 (6 bases). V was trimmed by 0 bases and J by 4 bases, leaving 14 bases between them. The CDR3 contains 15 residues. Germline V lookup: CDR1 SGHNT, CDR2 YYREEE (reference sequence). For the CDR3, the DNA is TGTGCCAGCAGCTTGGAGGCAGGGGTATTTTACGAGCAGTACTTC. Translating it yields CASSLEAGVFYEQYF.

The chain links TRBV4-3 to TRBJ2-1; 10 bases are shared with TRBD2. Unmatched junction bases numbered 10, after V lost 1 base and J lost 7 bases. CDR1 is LGHNA, CDR2 YSLEER, per germline. The CDR3 runs to 17 residues. DNA of the CDR3: TGCGCCAGCAGCCAAGGGTCCAGCGGGGGGGTTGAAAATGAGCAGTTCTTC. This translates into CASSQGSSGGVENEQFF.

This clone turned up a few times. As DNA, the CDR3 is TGTGCCAGCAGCCATGGGGGGGATGGCTACACCTTC. Its translation: CASSHGGDGYTF. The chain combines TRBV4-2 with TRBJ1-2, with D maybe TRBD1 (5 bases). The germline V and J ends were trimmed by 3 bases and 6 bases, with 8 bases remaining between them. Germline values: CDR1 LGHNA, CDR2 YNFKEQ. The CDR3 runs to 12 residues.

The chain combines TRBV3-1 (or the pseudogene TRBV3-2) with TRBJ2-3; TRBD2 matches at 7 bases. Per the germline V gene, CDR1 is LGHDT and CDR2 is YNNKEL (reference sequence). Trimming cost V 1 base and J 2 bases; bases outside gene matches: 9. CDR3 length: 17 residues. CDR3 residues: CASSQVRSSGDTDTQYF. The CDR3 DNA reads TGTGCCAGCAGCCAAGTAAGGTCTAGCGGAGACACAGATACGCAGTATTTT.

J is TRBJ2-5 and V is TRBV5-8, with a tentative D call TRBD1 (5 bases). Trimming removed 4 bases at V and 0 bases at J, with 7 bases between. This CDR3 region has 13 residues. Germline CDR1 is SGHTS and CDR2 is YDEGEE. The CDR3 coding sequence is TGTGCCAGCAGCAGGGGTGACCAAGAGACCCAGTACTTC. Translation gives CASSRGDQETQYF.

This clone was counted a single time. The rearrangement joins TRBV27 to TRBJ1-2, with TRBD1 identical over 8 bases. Germline-derived CDR1 and CDR2 are MNHEY and SMNVEV (reference sequence). The CDR3 has 13 residues. V was pared by 6 bases and J by 7 bases, with 7 bases of the junction left unmatched. The CDR3 protein is CASSPSGGVGYTF. The CDR3 coding sequence is TGTGCCAGCAGCCCGTCAGGGGGCGTTGGCTACACCTTC.

This clone was recorded only once. This sequence joins TRBV5-1 and TRBJ2-2; 9 nucleotides align to TRBD1. The length of the CDR3 is 15 residues. Trimming cost V 4 bases and J 0 bases; bases outside gene matches: 1. The germline V gene encodes CDR1 SGHRS and CDR2 YFSETQ. This CDR3 is CASSRDRANTGELFF. The CDR3 nucleotides are TGCGCCAGCAGCCGGGACAGGGCGAACACCGGGGAGCTGTTTTTT.

This clone has a handful of counts. The genes are TRBV6-5 and TRBJ1-1; tentatively, D is TRBD1 (5 bases). The CDR3 sequence is 13 residues long. Germline V gene sequence: CDR1 MNHEY, CDR2 SVGAGI. V lost 5 bases and J 1 base, leaving 8 bases between the germline ends. CDR3 amino acids: CASSPQGNTEAFF. CDR3 coding DNA: TGTGCCAGCAGTCCCCAGGGGAACACTGAAGCTTTCTTT.

The CDR3 nucleotides are TGTGCCAGCAGCTTAGCGCTCCGTCGGGAGACCCAGTACTTC. Amino acid sequence: CASSLALRRETQYF. The V gene is TRBV7-2, the J gene TRBJ2-5; D is unclear. V lost 0 bases to trimming and J lost 5 bases, with 10 bases between them. CDR3 size: 14 residues. Germline V lookup: CDR1 SGHTA, CDR2 FQGNSA.

The chain joins TRBV11-2 to TRBJ1-1, with 9 bases fitting TRBD1. Germline values: CDR1 SGHAT, CDR2 FQNNGV. This CDR3 spans 15 amino acids. V dropped 5 bases and J dropped 6; count of bases not matched to a gene: 10. The CDR3 coding sequence is TGTGCCAGCAGCCGACCGGGACAGGGAATAGCTGAAGCTTTCTTT. Residues: CASSRPGQGIAEAFF.

This rearrangement joins TRBV5-6 to TRBJ2-7; 7 nucleotides match TRBD1. V shed 2 bases and J 0 bases; nucleotides not matched to a gene: 5. The CDR3 is made up of 15 amino acids. CDR1 and CDR2 from the germline V gene are SGHDT and YYEEEE. The CDR3 loop is CASSLPGGLSYEQYF. The CDR3 nucleotides are TGTGCCAGCAGCTTACCAGGGGGTCTCTCCTACGAGCAGTACTTC.

This sequence joins TRBV19 and TRBJ2-4; D is unclear. Germline CDR1 LNHDA, CDR2 SQIVND (reference sequence). Trimming shortened V by 6 bases and J by 7 bases, and 10 bases separated the two germline ends. The CDR3 runs 12 residues. DNA of the CDR3: TGTGCCAGTAGCCGCGAGAGGAACATTCAGTACTTC. Residues: CASSRERNIQYF.

This chain connects TRBV14 to TRBJ2-1; 8 bases map to TRBD1. The CDR3 runs 16 residues. V was clipped by 0 bases and J by 7 bases; unmatched bases: 8. Per the germline V gene, CDR1 is SGHDN and CDR2 is FVKESK. CDR3 region: CASSQDWTGWKNEQFF. CDR3 nucleotide sequence: TGTGCCAGCAGCCAAGACTGGACAGGGTGGAAAAATGAGCAGTTCTTC.

The CDR3 DNA follows: TGCAGCGCCCTCCTATTCGGGGAGCTGTTTTTT. This codes for CSALLFGELFF. The chain joins TRBV29-1 to TRBJ2-2; no definite D call. The V and J ends lost 7 bases and 7 bases respectively, with 10 bases between them. Germline V gene lookup returns CDR1 SQVTM and CDR2 ANQGSEA. CDR3 size: 11 residues.

This clone was seen only a few times. In nucleotides, the CDR3 is TGTGCCAGCAGTTACCCGGAGGAGACCCAGTACTTC. It yields the protein CASSYPEETQYF. The genes are TRBV6-2 or TRBV6-3 and TRBJ2-5; unclear D gene. V was trimmed by 2 bases and J by 5 bases, leaving 6 bases between them. Germline V lookup: CDR1 MNHEY, CDR2 SVGEGT. The CDR3 has 12 residues.

The V gene is TRBV19, the J gene TRBJ2-3; 9 bases align to TRBD1. Trimming took 3 bases from V and 5 from J; bases not matched to a gene: 9. The length of the CDR3 is 16 residues. Germline CDR1 reads LNHDA; CDR2 reads SQIVND (reference sequence). CDR3 nucleotides: TGTGCCAGTAGTATTCAAGCGGGACAGGGTTTAGATACGCAGTATTTT. Amino acids: CASSIQAGQGLDTQYF. Together with reference TRBV19 and TRBJ2-3, the CDR3 gives the full variable domain: DGGITQSPKYLFRKEGQNVTLSCEQNLNHDAMYWYRQDPGQGLRLIYYSQIVNDFQKGDIAEGYSVSREKKESFPLTVTSAQKNPTAFYLCASSIQAGQGLDTQYFGPGTRLTVL.

The rearrangement joins TRBV13 to TRBJ1-1; D possibly corresponds to TRBD1 (5 bases). V was trimmed by 2 bases and J by 1 base, leaving 14 bases between them. Germline CDR1 is PRHDT and CDR2 is FYEKMQ (reference sequence). This CDR3 is 16 amino acids long. CDR3 sequence reads: CASSLTDSLPNTEAFF. CDR3 bases: TGTGCCAGCAGCTTAACCGACAGCCTGCCGAACACTGAAGCTTTCTTT.

The chain combines TRBV5-6 with TRBJ2-3; 10 positions match TRBD2. Germline V CDR1 and CDR2: SGHDT, YYEEEE. V lost 5 bases and J lost 7; bases outside the gene matches: 10. This CDR3 is 15 amino acids long. In DNA, the CDR3 is TGTGCCAGCAGGACCAGCGGGGGGGCCATGTATACGCAGTATTTT. Amino acid sequence: CASRTSGGAMYTQYF.

The CDR3 sequence: CASGLGQGAAPLHF. The CDR3 DNA sequence: TGTGCTAGTGGTTTGGGTCAGGGGGCTGCACCCCTCCACTTT. J is TRBJ1-6 and V is TRBV12-5; 8 nucleotides line up with TRBD1. The CDR3 consists of 14 residues. Germline lookup yields CDR1 LGHNT and CDR2 FRNRAP. The V gene end was trimmed by 1 base and the J gene end by 11 bases; junction bases not matched to a gene: 4.

The CDR3 protein is CASSYVWGGEETQYF. As DNA, the CDR3 is TGTGCCAGCAGTTACGTGTGGGGGGGCGAAGAGACCCAGTACTTC. The chain employs TRBV6-5 and TRBJ2-5; tentative D call: TRBD2 (7 bases). The CDR3 contains 15 residues. Per the germline V gene, CDR1 is MNHEY and CDR2 is SVGAGI. Trimming removed 2 bases from V and 3 bases from J, with 13 bases in between.

This chain joins TRBV18 and TRBJ1-3; a weak D match, TRBD1 (5 bases). V lost 3 bases to trimming and J lost 4 bases, with 16 bases between them. This CDR3 is 16 amino acids long. From germline, CDR1 is KGHSH and CDR2 LQKENI. The CDR3 sequence: CASSPTQGFSGNTIYF. The CDR3 nucleotides read TGTGCCAGCTCACCGACGCAGGGTTTCTCCGGAAACACCATATATTTT.

V is TRBV18 and J is TRBJ1-1; D possibly corresponds to TRBD1 (6 bases). The length of the CDR3 is 14 residues. The V gene's germline CDR1 is KGHSH and CDR2 LQKENI. V was shortened by 0 bases and J by 1 base, with 6 bases between the two germline ends. The CDR3 sequence is CASSPPGQNTEAFF. Here the CDR3 DNA reads TGTGCCAGCTCACCACCGGGACAGAACACTGAAGCTTTCTTT.

The V call is TRBV6-5, the J call TRBJ1-5, with 7 bases lining up with TRBD1. The ends lost 5 bases at V and 0 bases at J; junction bases unmatched: 1. The CDR3 covers 14 residues. Germline values: CDR1 MNHEY, CDR2 SVGAGI. The CDR3 is CASSRDSSNQPQHF. The DNA of the CDR3 is TGTGCCAGCAGTCGGGACAGTAGCAATCAGCCCCAGCATTTT.

In this sample, this clone turned up once. J is TRBJ1-4 and V is TRBV6-5, with D possibly matching TRBD1 (5 bases). The CDR3 spans 15 residues. Looked up from germline, CDR1 is MNHEY and CDR2 is SVGAGI. V was clipped by 5 bases and J by 7 bases, with 17 bases between them. The DNA of the CDR3 is TGTGCCAGCAGTCTGGTAGGGGCGCGAAGTGAAAAACTGTTTTTT. Protein sequence: CASSLVGARSEKLFF.